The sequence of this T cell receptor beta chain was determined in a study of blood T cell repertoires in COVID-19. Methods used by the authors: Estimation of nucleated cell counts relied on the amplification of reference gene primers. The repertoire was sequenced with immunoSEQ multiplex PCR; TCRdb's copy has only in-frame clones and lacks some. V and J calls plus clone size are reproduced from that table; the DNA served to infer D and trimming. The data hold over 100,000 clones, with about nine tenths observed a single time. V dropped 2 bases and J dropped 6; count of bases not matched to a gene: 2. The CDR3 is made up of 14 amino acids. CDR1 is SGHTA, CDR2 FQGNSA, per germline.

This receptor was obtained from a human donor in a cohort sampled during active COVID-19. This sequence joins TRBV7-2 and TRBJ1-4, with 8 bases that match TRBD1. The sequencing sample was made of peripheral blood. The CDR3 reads CASSLWGQDEKLFF. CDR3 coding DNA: TGTGCCAGCAGCTTATGGGGACAGGATGAAAAACTGTTTTTT. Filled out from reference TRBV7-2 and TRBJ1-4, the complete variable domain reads GAGVSQSPSNKVTEKGKDVELRCDPISGHTALYWYRQSLGQGLEFLIYFQGNSAPDKSGLPSDRFSAERTGGSVSTLTIQRTQQEDSAVYLCASSLWGQDEKLFFGSGTQLSVL.